This T cell receptor beta chain was captured by sequencing in a study of cytomegalovirus exposure and HLA in healthy donors. Study-level results: Across donors, most TCRs were seen rarely, yet some public ones were widespread. Earlier results showed most TCR beta V segments being productive about 87% or about 30% of the time. DRB1 showed the most TCR associations and HLA-C the fewest in a later analysis, as rates varied by HLA locus.

V was cut by 2 bases and J by 0 bases, with 5 bases left in between. This CDR3 has 14 amino acids. PCR employed 60 Vbeta and 13 Jbeta primers. TCRdb's copy holds only in-frame clones and misses some; the assay was immunoSEQ multiplex PCR. The sample has under 75,000 clones; approximately 74% are singletons. Worth noting for this clone: No antigen is known for it.

The origin of this receptor is a man aged 40-49 years in good health and CMV-seropositive. The V call is TRBV23-1, the J call TRBJ1-5, with D unresolved. TRBV23-1 is flagged as an ORF with uncertain function. Sequencing was performed on PBMCs. In nucleotides, the CDR3 is TGCGCCAGCAGTCAAATCAATAGCAATCAGCCCCAGCATTTT. Amino acids: CASSQINSNQPQHF.